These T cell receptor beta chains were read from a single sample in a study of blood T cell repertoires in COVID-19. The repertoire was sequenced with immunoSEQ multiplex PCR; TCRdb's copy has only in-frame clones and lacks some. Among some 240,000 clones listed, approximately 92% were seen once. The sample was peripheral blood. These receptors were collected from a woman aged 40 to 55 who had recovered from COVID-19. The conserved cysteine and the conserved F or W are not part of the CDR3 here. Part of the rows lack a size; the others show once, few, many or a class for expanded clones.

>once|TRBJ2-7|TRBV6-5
ASMGQGASEQY
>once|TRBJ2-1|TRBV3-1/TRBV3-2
ASSHGTSGHNEQF
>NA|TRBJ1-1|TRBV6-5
ASIEHSQSGTEAF
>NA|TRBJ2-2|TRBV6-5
ASSLAGQVNTGELF
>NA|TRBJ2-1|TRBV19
ASRVKTSGGENEQF
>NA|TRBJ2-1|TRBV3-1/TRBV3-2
ASRGLSRGLYNEQF
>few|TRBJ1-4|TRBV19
ASSTLAGTGRPNEKLF
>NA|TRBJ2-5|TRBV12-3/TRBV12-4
ASSLGSGETQY
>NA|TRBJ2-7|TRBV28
ASSLSGTANSYEQY
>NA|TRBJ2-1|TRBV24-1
ATSDFPSTGGDEQF
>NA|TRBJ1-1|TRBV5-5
ASSLGENTEAF
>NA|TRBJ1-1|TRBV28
ASSSVTGGMAEAF
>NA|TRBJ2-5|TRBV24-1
ATSDPTSWPLETQY
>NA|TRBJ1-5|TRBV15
ATSRDPRDRASQPQH
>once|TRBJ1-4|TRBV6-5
ASRETGINEKLF
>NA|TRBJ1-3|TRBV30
AWSNGQTSGNTIY
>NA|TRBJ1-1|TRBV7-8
ASRKMIGNTEAF
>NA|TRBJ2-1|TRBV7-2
ASSAPGQGNNEQF
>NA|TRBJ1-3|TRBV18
ASSLRTSGVVGNTIY
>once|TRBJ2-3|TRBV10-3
AISEGGGNTDTQY
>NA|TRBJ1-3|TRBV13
ASSVSGVSGNTIY
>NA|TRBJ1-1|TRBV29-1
SVGTGFRTEAF
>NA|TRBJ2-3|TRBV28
ASRLGGRTDTQY
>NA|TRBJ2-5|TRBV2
ASSESGSQETQY
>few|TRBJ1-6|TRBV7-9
ASSVGDRGNSPLH
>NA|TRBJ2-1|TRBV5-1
ASSLDRDVSYNEQF
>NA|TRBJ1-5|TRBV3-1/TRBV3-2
ASSQDSGDQPQH
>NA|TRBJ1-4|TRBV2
ASSEDSGGREKLF
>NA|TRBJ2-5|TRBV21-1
ASTTGRAPQETQY
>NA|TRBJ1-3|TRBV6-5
ASSYDREPSGNTIY
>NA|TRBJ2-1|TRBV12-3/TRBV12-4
ASGHPYNEQF
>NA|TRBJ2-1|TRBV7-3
ASSKQGGSYNEQF
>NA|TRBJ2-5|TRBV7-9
ASSWGLAQETQY
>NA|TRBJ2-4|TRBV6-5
ASSYRQGDIQY
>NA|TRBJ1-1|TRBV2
ASLIGQGSTEAF
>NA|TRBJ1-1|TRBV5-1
ASRQGGTEAF
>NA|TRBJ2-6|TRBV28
ASVYSGANVLT
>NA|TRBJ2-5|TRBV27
ASSRTGLGETQY
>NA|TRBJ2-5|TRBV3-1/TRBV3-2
ASSQGWPEETQY
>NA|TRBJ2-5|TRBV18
ASSPSRTGAQETQY
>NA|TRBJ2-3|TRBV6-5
ASSYSPASGRQAQY
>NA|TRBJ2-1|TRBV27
ASTQGARDEQF
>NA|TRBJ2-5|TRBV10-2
ASSVLAGGRETQY
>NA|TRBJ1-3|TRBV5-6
ASSVIPGPSGNTIY
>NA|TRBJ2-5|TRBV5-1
ASSLELQGQETQY
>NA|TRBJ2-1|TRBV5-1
ASSLVTREVNEQF
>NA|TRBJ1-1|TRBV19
ATSDRGDTEAF
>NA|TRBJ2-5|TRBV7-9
ASSRSGSRETQY
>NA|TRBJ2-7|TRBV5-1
ASSLEPTGYNSYEQY
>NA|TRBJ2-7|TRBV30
AWKTRLAGSSYEQY
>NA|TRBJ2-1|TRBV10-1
ASSESGRANEQF